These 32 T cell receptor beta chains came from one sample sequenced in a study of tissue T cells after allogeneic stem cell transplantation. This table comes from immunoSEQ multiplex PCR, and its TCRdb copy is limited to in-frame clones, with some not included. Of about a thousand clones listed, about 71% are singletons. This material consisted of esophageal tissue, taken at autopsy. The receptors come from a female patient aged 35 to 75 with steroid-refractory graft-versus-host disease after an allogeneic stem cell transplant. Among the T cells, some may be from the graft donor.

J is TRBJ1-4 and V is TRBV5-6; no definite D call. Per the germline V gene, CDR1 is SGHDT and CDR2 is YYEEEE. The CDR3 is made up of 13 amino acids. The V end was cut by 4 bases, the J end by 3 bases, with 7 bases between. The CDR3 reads CASSGPSNEKLFF. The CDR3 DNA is TGTGCCAGCAGCGGGCCCTCTAATGAAAAACTGTTTTTT.

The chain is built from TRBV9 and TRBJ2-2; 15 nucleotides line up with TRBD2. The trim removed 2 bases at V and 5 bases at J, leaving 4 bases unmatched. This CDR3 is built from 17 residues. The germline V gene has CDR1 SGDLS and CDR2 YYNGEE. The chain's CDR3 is CASSVGGTSGRTGELFF. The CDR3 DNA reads TGTGCCAGCAGCGTTGGCGGGACTAGCGGGAGGACCGGGGAGCTGTTTTTT.

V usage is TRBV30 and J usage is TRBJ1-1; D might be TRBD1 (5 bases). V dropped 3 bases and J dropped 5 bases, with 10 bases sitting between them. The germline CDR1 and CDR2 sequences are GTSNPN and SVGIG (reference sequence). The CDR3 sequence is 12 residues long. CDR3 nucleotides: TGTGCCTGGAGAGGGGAGGGGACTGAAGCTTTCTTT. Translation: CAWRGEGTEAFF. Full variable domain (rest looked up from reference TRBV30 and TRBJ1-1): SQTIHQWPATLVQPVGSPLSLECTVEGTSNPNLYWYRQAAGRGLQLLFYSVGIGQISSEVPQNLSASRPQDRQFILSSKKLLLSDSGFYLCAWRGEGTEAFFGQGTRLTVV.

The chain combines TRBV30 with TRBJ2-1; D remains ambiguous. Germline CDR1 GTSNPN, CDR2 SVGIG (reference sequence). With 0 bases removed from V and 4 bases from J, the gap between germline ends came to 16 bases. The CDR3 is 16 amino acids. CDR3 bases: TGTGCCTGGAGTGTACCCCGCAGGTCTTTTTACAATGAGCAGTTCTTC. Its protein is CAWSVPRRSFYNEQFF.

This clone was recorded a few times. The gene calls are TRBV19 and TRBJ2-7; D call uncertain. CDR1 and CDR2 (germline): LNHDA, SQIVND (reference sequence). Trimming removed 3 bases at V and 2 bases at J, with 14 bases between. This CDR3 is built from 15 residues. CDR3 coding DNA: TGTGCCAGTAGTATGAGGCCTTCTCTTCCCTACGAGCAGTACTTC. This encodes CASSMRPSLPYEQYF.

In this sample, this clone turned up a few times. The CDR3 DNA is TGCGCCAGCAGCCAAGGCGGGACATCGAGGGGAGAGACCCAGTACTTC. Its protein product is CASSQGGTSRGETQYF. The chain employs TRBV4-1 and TRBJ2-5; tentatively, D is TRBD1 or TRBD2 (6 bases each). V was clipped by 1 base and J by 4 bases, with 16 bases between them. Germline loops: CDR1 MGHRA, CDR2 YSYEKL. This CDR3 spans 16 amino acids.

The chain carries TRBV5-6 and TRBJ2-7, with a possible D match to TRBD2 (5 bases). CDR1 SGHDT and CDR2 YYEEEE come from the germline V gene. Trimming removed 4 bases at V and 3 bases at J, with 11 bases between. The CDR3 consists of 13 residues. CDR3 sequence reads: CASSRTRGYEQYF. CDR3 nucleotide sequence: TGTGCCAGCAGCCGTACCCGGGGCTACGAGCAGTACTTC.

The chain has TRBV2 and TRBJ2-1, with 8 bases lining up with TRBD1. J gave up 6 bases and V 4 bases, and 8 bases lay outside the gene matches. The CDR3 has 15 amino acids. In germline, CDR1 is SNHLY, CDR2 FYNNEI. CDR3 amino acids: CASSGARQGSNEQFF. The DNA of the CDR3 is TGTGCCAGCAGTGGAGCGAGACAGGGGAGCAATGAGCAGTTCTTC.

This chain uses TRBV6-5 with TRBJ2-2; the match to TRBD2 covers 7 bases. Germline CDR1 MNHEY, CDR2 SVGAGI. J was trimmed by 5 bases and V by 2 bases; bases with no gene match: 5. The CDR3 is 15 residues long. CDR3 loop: CASSYAGEGTGELFF. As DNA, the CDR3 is TGTGCCAGCAGTTACGCGGGAGAGGGTACCGGGGAGCTGTTTTTT.

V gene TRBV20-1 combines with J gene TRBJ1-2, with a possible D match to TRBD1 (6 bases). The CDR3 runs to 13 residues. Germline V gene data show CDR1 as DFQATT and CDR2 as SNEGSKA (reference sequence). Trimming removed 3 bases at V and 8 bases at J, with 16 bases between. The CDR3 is CSASKGQTRGYTF. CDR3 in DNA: TGCAGTGCTAGTAAGGGACAAACGAGGGGCTACACCTTC.

CDR3 region: CASRSPRYEQYF. The DNA for the CDR3 is TGTGCCAGCAGATCCCCGCGATACGAGCAGTACTTC. The genes are TRBV27 and TRBJ2-7; no reliable D call. Germline V gene lookup returns CDR1 MNHEY and CDR2 SMNVEV (reference sequence). The CDR3 has 12 residues. The V end lost 6 bases, the J end lost 4 bases, and 10 bases lay between the germline ends.

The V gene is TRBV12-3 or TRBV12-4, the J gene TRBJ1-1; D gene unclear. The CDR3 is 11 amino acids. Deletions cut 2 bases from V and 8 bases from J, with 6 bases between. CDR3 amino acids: CASSLWWEAFF. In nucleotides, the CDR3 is TGTGCCAGCAGTTTATGGTGGGAAGCTTTCTTT.

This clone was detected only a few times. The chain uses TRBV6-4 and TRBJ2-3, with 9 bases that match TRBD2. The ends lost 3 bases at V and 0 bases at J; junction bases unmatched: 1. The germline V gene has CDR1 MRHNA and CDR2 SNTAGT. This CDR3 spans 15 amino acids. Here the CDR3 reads CASSERGGSTDTQYF. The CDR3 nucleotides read TGTGCCAGCAGTGAGCGGGGGGGGAGCACAGATACGCAGTATTTT.

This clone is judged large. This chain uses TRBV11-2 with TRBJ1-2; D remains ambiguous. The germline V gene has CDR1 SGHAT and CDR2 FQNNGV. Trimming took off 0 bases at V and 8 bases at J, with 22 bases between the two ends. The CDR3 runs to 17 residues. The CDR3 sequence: CASSLEPLRHGVRGYTF. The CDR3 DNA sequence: TGTGCCAGCAGCTTAGAGCCCCTCCGCCACGGGGTAAGGGGCTACACCTTC.

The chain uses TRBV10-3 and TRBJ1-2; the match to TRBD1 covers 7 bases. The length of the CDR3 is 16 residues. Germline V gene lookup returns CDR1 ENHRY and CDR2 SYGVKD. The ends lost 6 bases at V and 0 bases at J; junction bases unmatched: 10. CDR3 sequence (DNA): TGTGCCATCAGCCCTTCCCTGGGACAGACTAACTATGGCTACACCTTC. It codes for CAISPSLGQTNYGYTF.

As DNA, the CDR3 is TGTGCCAGCAGCTTATGGGACAGGGCCCTCTACGAGCAGTACTTC. It is translated as CASSLWDRALYEQYF. The V gene is TRBV7-8, the J gene TRBJ2-7; 9 nucleotides line up with TRBD1. The V segment lost 2 bases and the J segment 3 bases; nucleotides outside the gene matches: 5. Per germline, CDR1 SGHVS and CDR2 FQNEAQ. There are 15 residues in the CDR3.

The CDR3 sequence: CASSEYNEQFF. CDR3 sequence (DNA): TGTGCCAGCAGTGAATACAATGAGCAGTTCTTC. This chain uses TRBV2 with TRBJ2-1; D unresolved. Germline CDR1 is SNHLY and CDR2 is FYNNEI. CDR3 length: 11 residues. Trimming pared 2 bases from V and 4 bases from J, leaving 0 bases between.

CDR3 in amino acids: CASSPWTGRSPGELFF. DNA for the CDR3: TGTGCCAGCTCACCGTGGACAGGGCGTTCCCCCGGGGAGCTGTTTTTT. The chain is built from TRBV18 and TRBJ2-2, with 8 bases fitting TRBD1. V lost 3 bases to trimming and J lost 6 bases; unmatched junction nucleotides: 9. Germline CDR1 KGHSH, CDR2 LQKENI. This CDR3 is built from 16 residues.

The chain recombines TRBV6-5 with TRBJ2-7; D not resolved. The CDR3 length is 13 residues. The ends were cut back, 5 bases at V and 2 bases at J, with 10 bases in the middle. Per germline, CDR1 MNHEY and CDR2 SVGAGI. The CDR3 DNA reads TGTGCCAGCAGTCCCCGTGAACCCTACGAGCAGTACTTC. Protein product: CASSPREPYEQYF.

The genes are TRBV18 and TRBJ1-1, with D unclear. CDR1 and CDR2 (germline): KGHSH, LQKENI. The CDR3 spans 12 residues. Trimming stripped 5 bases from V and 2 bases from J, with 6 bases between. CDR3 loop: CASSAPNTEAFF. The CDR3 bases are TGTGCCAGCTCAGCCCCCAACACTGAAGCTTTCTTT.

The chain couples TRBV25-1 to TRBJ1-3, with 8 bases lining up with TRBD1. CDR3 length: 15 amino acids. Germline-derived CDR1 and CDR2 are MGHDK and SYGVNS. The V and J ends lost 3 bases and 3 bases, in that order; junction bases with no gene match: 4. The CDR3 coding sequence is TGTGCCAGCAGTGATTACAGGGGGAATGGAAACACCATATATTTT. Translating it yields CASSDYRGNGNTIYF.

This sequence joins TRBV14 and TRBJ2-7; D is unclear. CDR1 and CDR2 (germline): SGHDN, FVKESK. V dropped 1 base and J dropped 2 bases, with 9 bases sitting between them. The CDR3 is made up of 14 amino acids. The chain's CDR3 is CASSQGPLPYEQYF. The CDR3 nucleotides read TGTGCCAGCAGCCAAGGTCCCCTACCCTACGAGCAGTACTTC. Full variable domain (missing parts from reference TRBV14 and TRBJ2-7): EAGVTQFPSHSVIEKGQTVTLRCDPISGHDNLYWYRRVMGKEIKFLLHFVKESKQDESGMPNNRFLAERTGGTYSTLKVQPAELEDSGVYFCASSQGPLPYEQYFGPGTRLTVT.

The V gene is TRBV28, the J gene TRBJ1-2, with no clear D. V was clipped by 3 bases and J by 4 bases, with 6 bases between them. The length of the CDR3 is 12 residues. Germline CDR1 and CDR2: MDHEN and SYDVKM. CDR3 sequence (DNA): TGTGCCAGCAGTTTGACGTCCTATGGCTACACCTTC. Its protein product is CASSLTSYGYTF.

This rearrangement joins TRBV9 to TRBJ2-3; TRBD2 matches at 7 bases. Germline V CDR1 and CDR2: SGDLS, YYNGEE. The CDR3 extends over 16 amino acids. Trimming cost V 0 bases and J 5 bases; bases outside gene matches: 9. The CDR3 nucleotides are TGTGCCAGCAGCGTAGCGCGCGGGAGTCTAATAGATACGCAGTATTTT. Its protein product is CASSVARGSLIDTQYF.

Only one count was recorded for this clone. CDR3 bases: TGCGCCAGCAGCTTGGTCCAGTCGGAGACCCAGTACTTC. It specifies CASSLVQSETQYF. The rearrangement links TRBV5-1 to TRBJ2-5; unclear D gene. Trimming took 0 bases from V and 5 from J, leaving 8 bases between them. Looked up from germline, CDR1 is SGHRS and CDR2 is YFSETQ. The CDR3 spans 13 residues. The complete variable domain, with remaining parts taken from reference TRBV5-1 and TRBJ2-5, reads KAGVTQTPRYLIKTRGQQVTLSCSPISGHRSVSWYQQTPGQGLQFLFEYFSETQRNKGNFPGRFSGRQFSNSRSEMNVSTLELGDSALYLCASSLVQSETQYFGPGTRLLVL.

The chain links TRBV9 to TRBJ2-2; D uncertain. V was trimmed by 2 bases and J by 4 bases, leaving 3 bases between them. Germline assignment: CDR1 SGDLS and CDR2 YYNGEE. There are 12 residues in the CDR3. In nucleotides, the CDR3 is TGTGCCAGCAGCGTCGGCACCGGGGAGCTGTTTTTT. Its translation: CASSVGTGELFF.

The CDR3 loop reads CAGFGTYSYEQYF. DNA for the CDR3: TGTGCCGGGTTCGGGACGTACTCCTACGAGCAGTACTTC. J is TRBJ2-7 and V is TRBV2; D is tentatively TRBD1 or TRBD2 (5 bases each). CDR1 SNHLY and CDR2 FYNNEI come from the germline V gene. The ends were cut back, 11 bases at V and 0 bases at J, with 14 bases in the middle. The CDR3 consists of 13 residues.

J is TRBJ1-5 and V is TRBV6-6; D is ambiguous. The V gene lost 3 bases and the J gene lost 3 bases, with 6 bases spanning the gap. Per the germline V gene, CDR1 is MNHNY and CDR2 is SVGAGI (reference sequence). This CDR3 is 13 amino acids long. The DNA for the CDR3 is TGTGCCAGCAGTTATAACATCAATCAGCCCCAGCATTTT. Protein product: CASSYNINQPQHF.

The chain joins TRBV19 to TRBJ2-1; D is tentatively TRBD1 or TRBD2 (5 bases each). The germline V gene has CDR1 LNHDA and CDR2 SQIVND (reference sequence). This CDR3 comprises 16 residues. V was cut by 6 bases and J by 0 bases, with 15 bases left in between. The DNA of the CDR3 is TGTGCCAGTAGCCAAAGGGACCTGAGCTCCTACAATGAGCAGTTCTTC. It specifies CASSQRDLSSYNEQFF.

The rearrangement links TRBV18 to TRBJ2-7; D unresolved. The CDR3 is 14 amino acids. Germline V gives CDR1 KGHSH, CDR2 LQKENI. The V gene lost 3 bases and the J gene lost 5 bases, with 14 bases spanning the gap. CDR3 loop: CASSPAALPHEQYF. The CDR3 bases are TGTGCCAGCTCACCGGCAGCCCTCCCCCACGAGCAGTACTTC.

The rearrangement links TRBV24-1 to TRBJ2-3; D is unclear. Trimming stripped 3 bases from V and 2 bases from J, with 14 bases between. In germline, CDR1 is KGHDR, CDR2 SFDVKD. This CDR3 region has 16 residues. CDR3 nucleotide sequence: TGTGCCACCAGTGATCGCGGCCACGGATCCACAGATACGCAGTATTTT. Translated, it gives CATSDRGHGSTDTQYF.

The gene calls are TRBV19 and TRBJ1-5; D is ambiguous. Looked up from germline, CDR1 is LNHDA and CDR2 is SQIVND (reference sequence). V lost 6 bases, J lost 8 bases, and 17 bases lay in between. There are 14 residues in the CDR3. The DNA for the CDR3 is TGTGCCAGTAGGGGCAGACCAGGAAGCGAGCCCCAGCATTTT. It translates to CASRGRPGSEPQHF.